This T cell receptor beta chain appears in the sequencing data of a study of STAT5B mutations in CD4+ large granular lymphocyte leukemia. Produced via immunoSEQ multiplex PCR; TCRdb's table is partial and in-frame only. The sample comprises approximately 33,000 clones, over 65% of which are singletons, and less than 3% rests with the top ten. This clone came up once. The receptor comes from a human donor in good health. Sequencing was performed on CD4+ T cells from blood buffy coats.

The CDR3 sequence: CASSLDSGTQYF. CDR3 DNA sequence: TGTGCCAGCAGCTTGGATTCGGGTACGCAGTATTTT. This sequence joins TRBV7-8 and TRBJ2-3; D is ambiguous. The germline gives CDR1 SGHVS, CDR2 FQNEAQ. V was pared by 3 bases and J by 8 bases, with 9 bases between. CDR3 length: 12 residues.